This TCR beta chain comes out of a study of shared clonotypes between healthy human individuals. Study conclusions and caveats: Sequencing depth was expected to affect clonotype sharing among donors. Naive subsets generally had larger estimated richness than memory subsets.

Points on this clone: What it binds is unknown.

Germline V gene sequence: CDR1 SGHTA, CDR2 FQGNSA. The CDR3 consists of 13 residues. The germline V and J ends were trimmed by 5 bases and 0 bases, with 8 bases remaining between them. Sorted-subset replicate PCR reactions were performed with approximately 190 ng DNA, corresponding to about 32,000 T cell genomes. This table comes from immunoSEQ multiplex PCR, and its TCRdb copy is limited to in-frame clones, with some not included. The repertoire includes about 680,000 clones, 74% of them detected once, and 1.5% to 2% sits in the top ten. Material for sequencing was memory CD4+ T cells sorted from blood. Subset of the sample: CD45RA-negative fraction. This receptor was taken from a woman aged 30 to 39 in good health. The J gene is TRBJ2-7, the V gene TRBV7-2; D is ambiguous. CDR3 protein: CASSLTISYEQYF. The DNA of the CDR3 is TGTGCCAGCAGCCTTACCATCTCCTACGAGCAGTACTTC.